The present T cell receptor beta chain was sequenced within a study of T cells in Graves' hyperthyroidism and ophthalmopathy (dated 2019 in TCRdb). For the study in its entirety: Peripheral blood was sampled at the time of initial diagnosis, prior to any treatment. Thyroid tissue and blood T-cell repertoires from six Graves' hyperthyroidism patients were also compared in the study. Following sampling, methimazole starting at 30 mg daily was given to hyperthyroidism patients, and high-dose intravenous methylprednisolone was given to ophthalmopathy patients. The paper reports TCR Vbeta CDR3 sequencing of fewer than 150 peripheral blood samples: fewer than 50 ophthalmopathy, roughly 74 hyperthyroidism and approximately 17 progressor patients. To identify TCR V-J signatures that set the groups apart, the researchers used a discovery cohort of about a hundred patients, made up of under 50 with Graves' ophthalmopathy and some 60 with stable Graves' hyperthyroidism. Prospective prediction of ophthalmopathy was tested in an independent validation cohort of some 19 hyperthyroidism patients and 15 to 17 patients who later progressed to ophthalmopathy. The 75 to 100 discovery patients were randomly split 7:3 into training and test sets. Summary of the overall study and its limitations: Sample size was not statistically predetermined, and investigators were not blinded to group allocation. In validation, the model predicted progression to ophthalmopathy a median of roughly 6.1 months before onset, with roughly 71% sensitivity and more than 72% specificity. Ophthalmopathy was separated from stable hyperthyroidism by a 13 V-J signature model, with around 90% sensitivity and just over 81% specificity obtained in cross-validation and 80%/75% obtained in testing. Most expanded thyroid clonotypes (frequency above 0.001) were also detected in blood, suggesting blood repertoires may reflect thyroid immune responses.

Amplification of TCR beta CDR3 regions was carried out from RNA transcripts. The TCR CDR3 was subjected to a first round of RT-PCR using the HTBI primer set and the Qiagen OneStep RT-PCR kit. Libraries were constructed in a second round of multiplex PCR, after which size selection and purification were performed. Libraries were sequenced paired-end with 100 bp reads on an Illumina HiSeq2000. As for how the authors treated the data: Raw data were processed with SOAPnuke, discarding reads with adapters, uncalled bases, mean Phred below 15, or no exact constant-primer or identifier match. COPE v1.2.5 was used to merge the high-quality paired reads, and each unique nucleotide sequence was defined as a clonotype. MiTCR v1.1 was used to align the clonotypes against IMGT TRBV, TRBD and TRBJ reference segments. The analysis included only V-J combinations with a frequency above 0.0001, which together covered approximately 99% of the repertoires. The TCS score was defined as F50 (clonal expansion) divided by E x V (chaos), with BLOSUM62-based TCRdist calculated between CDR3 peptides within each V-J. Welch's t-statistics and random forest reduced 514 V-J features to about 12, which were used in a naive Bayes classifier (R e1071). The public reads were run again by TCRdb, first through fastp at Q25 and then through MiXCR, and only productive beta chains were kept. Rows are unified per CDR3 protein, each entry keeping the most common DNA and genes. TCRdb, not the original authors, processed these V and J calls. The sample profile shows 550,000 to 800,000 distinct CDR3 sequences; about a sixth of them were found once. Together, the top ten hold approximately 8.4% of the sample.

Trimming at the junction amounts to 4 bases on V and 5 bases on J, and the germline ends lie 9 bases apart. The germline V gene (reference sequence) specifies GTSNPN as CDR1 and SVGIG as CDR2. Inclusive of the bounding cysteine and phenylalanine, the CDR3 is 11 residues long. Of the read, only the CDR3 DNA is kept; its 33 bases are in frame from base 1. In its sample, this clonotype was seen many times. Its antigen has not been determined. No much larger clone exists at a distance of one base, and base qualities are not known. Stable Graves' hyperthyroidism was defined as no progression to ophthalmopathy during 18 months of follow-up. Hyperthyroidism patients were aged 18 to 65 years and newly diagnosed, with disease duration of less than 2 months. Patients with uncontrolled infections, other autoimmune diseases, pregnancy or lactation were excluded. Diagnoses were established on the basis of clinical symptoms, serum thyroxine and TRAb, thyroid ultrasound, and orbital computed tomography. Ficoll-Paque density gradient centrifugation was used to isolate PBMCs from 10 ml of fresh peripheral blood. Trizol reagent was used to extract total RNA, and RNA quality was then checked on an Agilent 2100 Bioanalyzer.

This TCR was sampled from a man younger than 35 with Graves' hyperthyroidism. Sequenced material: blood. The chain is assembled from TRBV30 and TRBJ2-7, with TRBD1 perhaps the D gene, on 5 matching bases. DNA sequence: TGTGCCTGGACAGGGTCCCACGAGCAGTACTTC. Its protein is CAWTGSHEQYF.